This T cell receptor beta chain was profiled in a study of blood T cell repertoires in COVID-19. On the study more broadly: PBMCs, B-cell-depleted T cells, or T cells were the source of the cDNA or gDNA that made up the material.

The method was immunoSEQ multiplex PCR; TCRdb's version includes in-frame clones alone and lacks a portion of them. The sample holds over 120,000 clones, around 90% seen once. With 7 bases removed from V and 1 base from J, the gap between germline ends came to 5 bases. The CDR3 runs 12 residues. The germline V gene has CDR1 LNHDA and CDR2 SQIVND (reference sequence). The chain carries TRBV19 and TRBJ1-5; D is ambiguous. Sequences were obtained from peripheral blood. The sequence derives from a human donor in a cohort sampled during active COVID-19. The CDR3 loop reads CASKQSNQPQHF. CDR3 bases: TGTGCCAGTAAACAGAGCAATCAGCCCCAGCATTTT.